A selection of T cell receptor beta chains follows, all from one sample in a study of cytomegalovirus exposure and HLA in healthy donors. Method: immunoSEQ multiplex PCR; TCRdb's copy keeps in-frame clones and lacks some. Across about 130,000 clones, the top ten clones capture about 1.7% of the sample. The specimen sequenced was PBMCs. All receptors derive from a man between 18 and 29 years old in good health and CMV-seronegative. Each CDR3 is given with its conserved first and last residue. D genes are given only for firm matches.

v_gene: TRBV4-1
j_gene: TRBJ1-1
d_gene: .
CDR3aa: CASSQLSGELAFF
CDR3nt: TGCGCCAGCAGCCAACTCTCGGGGGAGTTGGCTTTCTTT

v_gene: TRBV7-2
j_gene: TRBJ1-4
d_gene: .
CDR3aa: CASRGGGATNEKLFF
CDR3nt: TGTGCCAGCAGGGGTGGAGGAGCAACTAATGAAAAACTGTTTTTT

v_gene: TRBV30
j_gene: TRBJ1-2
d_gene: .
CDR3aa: CAWVTDGYTF
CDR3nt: TGTGCCTGGGTGACAGACGGCTACACCTTC

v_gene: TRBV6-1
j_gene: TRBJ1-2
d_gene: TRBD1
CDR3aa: CASSAIPGTGTVNYGYTF
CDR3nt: TGTGCCAGCAGTGCGATACCCGGGACAGGGACGGTCAACTATGGCTACACCTTC

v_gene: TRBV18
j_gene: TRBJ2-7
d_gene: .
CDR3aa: CASSLDRSSYEQYF
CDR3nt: TGTGCCAGCTCACTGGACAGAAGCTCCTACGAGCAGTACTTC

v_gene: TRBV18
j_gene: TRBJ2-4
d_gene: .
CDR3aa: CASSPPVQGNIQYF
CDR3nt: TGTGCCAGCTCACCACCGGTCCAGGGTAACATTCAGTACTTC

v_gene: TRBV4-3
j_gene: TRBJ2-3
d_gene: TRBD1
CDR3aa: CASSQDLRGRADTDTQYF
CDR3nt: TGCGCCAGCAGCCAAGATCTGAGGGGGCGGGCCGACACAGATACGCAGTATTTT

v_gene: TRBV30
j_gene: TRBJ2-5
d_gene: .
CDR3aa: CAWAAPWYQQETQYF
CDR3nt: TGTGCCTGGGCTGCCCCTTGGTACCAGCAAGAGACCCAGTACTTC

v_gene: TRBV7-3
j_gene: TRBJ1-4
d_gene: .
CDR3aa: CASSIRESNANEKLFF
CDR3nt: TGTGCCAGCAGCATCCGGGAGAGCAACGCTAATGAAAAACTGTTTTTT

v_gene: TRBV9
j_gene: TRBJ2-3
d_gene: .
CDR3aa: CASSVAPGLESTDTQYF
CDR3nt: TGTGCCAGCAGCGTCGCACCGGGACTGGAAAGCACAGATACGCAGTATTTT

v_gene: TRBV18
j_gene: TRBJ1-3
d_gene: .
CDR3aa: CASSPYKQTGNTIYF
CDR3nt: TGTGCCAGCTCACCATACAAACAGACTGGAAACACCATATATTTT

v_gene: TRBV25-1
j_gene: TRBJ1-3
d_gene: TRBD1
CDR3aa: CASSEPGQKGNTIYF
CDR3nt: TGTGCCAGCAGTGAACCGGGACAGAAGGGAAACACCATATATTTT